What follows is one T cell receptor beta chain and its context. Its specific antigen is unknown. The sample originates from a study of monozygotic twins with inflammatory bowel disease (dated by TCRdb to 2018 to 2020). Some background on the complete study: The full study comprised around 28 monozygotic twin pairs: nine German pairs (four IBD-concordant, five IBD-discordant) and 19 IBD-discordant Danish pairs. Disease-associated traits were sought mainly through comparisons between IBD patients and their genetically identical healthy co-twins within discordant pairs. Each individual had, on average, about 151 000 unique TCRalpha sequences and 181 000 unique TCRbeta sequences available for analysis. Broad study findings and their caveats: Repertoire similarity did not differ between concordant and discordant twins, possibly due to limited statistical power. The analysis was unable to tell apart different T cell subtypes. IBD patients had lower TCRbeta repertoire diversity, measured by the inverse Simpson index, than their healthy co-twins. The results gave no support for a single strong signal or clonotype linked to IBD. Differing immunosuppressive treatments among patients may have added background noise and inter-individual variability to the repertoires. IBD patients shared fewer clonotypes with other individuals than healthy twins did, most markedly in patients showing signs of disease activity.

The library relied on 5' RACE. The input for every TCR library was approximately 3,500 ng of total RNA. For each sample, cDNA was synthesized in eight separate reactions using SMARTScribe reverse transcriptase. Unique molecular identifiers containing a 6-nucleotide sample barcode were introduced through template switching during cDNA synthesis. Two nested PCRs of roughly 16 and 10 cycles amplified the TCRalpha and TCRbeta cDNA, and bead purification followed each PCR. Before amplification, cDNA was treated with uracil DNA-glycosylase and purified using the QIAquick PCR purification kit. The second PCR added Illumina TruSeq-compatible adapters along with sample-specific barcodes. Library quality and concentration were checked on TapeStation and Qubit, and libraries were pooled at around 4.9 ng each. The pooled libraries were sequenced with 2 x 100 bp reads and custom sequencing primers on an Illumina HiSeq2500 single-index Rapid Run. Turning to the authors' computational methods: UMI-based consensus assembly with MiGEC version 1.2.6 was used to correct PCR and sequencing errors. MiXCR version 2.1.1 handled V(D)J alignment, clonotype assembly and CDR3 extraction. Gene usage, clonotype sharing and MAIT/NKT TCR abundance were normalised by analysing the top 1000, 10 000 and 20 000 clonotypes per sample. Diversity was computed as the inverse Simpson index with the vegan R package after downsampling to 27 000 UMIs. Statistical testing used paired Mann-Whitney U tests on the discordant twin pairs and applied Benjamini-Hochberg correction for multiple testing. TCRdb reprocessed the raw reads; every CDR3 protein sequence is a single record, and DNA is not supplied. V and J calls and clone size were set by TCRdb, not the authors. The sample's records list some 170,000 distinct CDR3 sequences. Roughly 2.6% of the sample lies in the top ten.

An approximately 2.5 ml peripheral blood sample was drawn into PAXgene tubes per donor and stored at -80°C. Total RNA was isolated from whole blood with the PAXgene blood miRNA kit on an automated QIAcube, without T cell sorting. Peripheral blood from monozygotic twin pairs concordant or discordant for inflammatory bowel disease was subjected to deep TCRalpha and TCRbeta repertoire profiling with unique molecular barcoding. For every twin pair, smoking habits were documented, and each individual was categorised as a current, former or never smoker. Taken from the germline V gene (reference sequence), the CDR1 and CDR2 loops are SEHNR and FQNEAQ. The CDR3 holds 16 amino acids from the cysteine to the phenylalanine. No DNA appears here.

Material: blood. Recombination joined TRBV7-9 with TRBJ2-2; the D call from TCRdb, TRBD2, cannot be confirmed without DNA. This receptor was taken from a human donor with ulcerative colitis or Crohn's disease, or a healthy co-twin of an affected twin (not recorded which). Here the CDR3 is given as CANTGGPEVRAGELFF.